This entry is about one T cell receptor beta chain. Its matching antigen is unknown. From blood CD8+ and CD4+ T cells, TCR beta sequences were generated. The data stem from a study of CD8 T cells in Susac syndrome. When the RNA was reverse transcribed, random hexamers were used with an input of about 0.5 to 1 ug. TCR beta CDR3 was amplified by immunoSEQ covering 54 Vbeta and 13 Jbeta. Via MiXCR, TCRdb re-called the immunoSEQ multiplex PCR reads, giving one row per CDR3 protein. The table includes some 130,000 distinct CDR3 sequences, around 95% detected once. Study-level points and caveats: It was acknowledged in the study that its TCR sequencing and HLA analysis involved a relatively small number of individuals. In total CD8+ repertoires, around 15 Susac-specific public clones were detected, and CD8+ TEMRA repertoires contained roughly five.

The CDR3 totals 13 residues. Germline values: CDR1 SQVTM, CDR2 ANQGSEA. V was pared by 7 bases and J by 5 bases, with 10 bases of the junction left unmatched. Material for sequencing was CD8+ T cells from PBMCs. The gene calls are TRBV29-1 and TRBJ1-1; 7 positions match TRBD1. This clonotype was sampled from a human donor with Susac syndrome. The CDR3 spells CSGSTGRDTEAFF. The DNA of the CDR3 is TGCAGCGGCTCGACAGGGCGGGATACTGAAGCTTTCTTT. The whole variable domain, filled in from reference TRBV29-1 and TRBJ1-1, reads SAVISQKPSRDICQRGTSLTIQCQVDSQVTMMFWYRQQPGQSLTLIATANQGSEATYESGFVIDKFPISRPNLTFSTLTVSNMSPEDSSIYLCSGSTGRDTEAFFGQGTRLTVV.